Given below is one TCR beta chain in context. No antigen is known for it. Primed by a sample-barcoded 5' primer and a J-beta primer mix, a second PCR proceeded for roughly 6 to 12 cycles. TCRdb analysed the 5' RACE reads with MiXCR anew, one entry per CDR3 protein. The table records over 950,000 distinct CDR3 sequences, more than 30% of them present only once. These data are taken from a study of blood T cells in healthy people across ages. Study-level results: Naive CD4+ cell counts and diversity both ran higher in long-lived than in aged donors.

V lost 2 bases and J lost 2, with 10 bases in between. The germline V gene encodes CDR1 ENHRY and CDR2 SYGVKD. The CDR3 length is 15 residues. Material: blood. This TCR was recovered from a man aged 18 to 29 in good health. This rearrangement joins TRBV10-3 to TRBJ1-5; D gene uncertain. The CDR3 DNA reads TGTGCCATCAGTGAGCGGGCCGATGGCAATCAGCCCCAGCATTTT. Translating it yields CAISERADGNQPQHF.